The rows below give T cell receptor beta chains drawn from one sample of a study of identical twins' blood T cells. From the 5' RACE reads, TCRdb called clonotypes with MiXCR, one entry per CDR3 protein. The data contain a few hundred thousand distinct CDR3 sequences, under 30% of them singletons. Sequenced: PBMCs. The receptor set was obtained from a woman aged 18-49 years in good health. The CDR3 runs from the conserved cysteine through the conserved F or W. The D gene is left open where the match is weak. Only part of the rows carry a size: once, few, many, or a class if the clone is expanded.

V gene: TRBV5-1; clone size: .; J gene: TRBJ2-3; D gene: .; CDR3 DNA: TGCGCCAGCAGCTCGGGGCAGTTCACAGATACGCAGTATTTT; CDR3 protein: CASSSGQFTDTQYF
V gene: TRBV3-1; clone size: many; J gene: TRBJ2-2; D gene: .; CDR3 DNA: TGTGCCAGCAGCCAAATCAGCGGGGAGCTGTTTTTT; CDR3 protein: CASSQISGELFF
V gene: TRBV20-1; clone size: few; J gene: TRBJ2-1; D gene: .; CDR3 DNA: TGCAGTGCTAGACGGGGACCAAGCTCCTACAATGAGCAGTTCTTC; CDR3 protein: CSARRGPSSYNEQFF
V gene: TRBV24-1; clone size: .; J gene: TRBJ2-5; D gene: .; CDR3 DNA: TGTGCCACCGGTGATTTGTCAGAAGAGACCCAGTACTTC; CDR3 protein: CATGDLSEETQYF
V gene: TRBV10-3; clone size: .; J gene: TRBJ2-1; D gene: TRBD2; CDR3 DNA: TGTGCCATCGGGGCTAGCGGGAGGGGGGGCAATGAGCAGTTCTTC; CDR3 protein: CAIGASGRGGNEQFF
V gene: TRBV10-3; clone size: few; J gene: TRBJ2-1; D gene: TRBD2; CDR3 DNA: TGTGCCATCACCCGGGGAGGGAACTACAATGAGCAGTTCTTC; CDR3 protein: CAITRGGNYNEQFF
V gene: TRBV11-3; clone size: few; J gene: TRBJ1-4; D gene: TRBD1; CDR3 DNA: TGTGCCAGCGCTAAGTCAGGGGGCTATGAAAAACTGTTTTTT; CDR3 protein: CASAKSGGYEKLFF
V gene: TRBV10-3; clone size: .; J gene: TRBJ1-1; D gene: .; CDR3 DNA: TGTGCCATCAGGCTACAAATTAACACTGAAGCTTTCTTT; CDR3 protein: CAIRLQINTEAFF
V gene: TRBV20-1; clone size: many; J gene: TRBJ2-1; D gene: .; CDR3 DNA: TGCAGTGCTAGAGGCAAGGCGCGCTCCTACAATGAGCAGTTCTTC; CDR3 protein: CSARGKARSYNEQFF
V gene: TRBV7-2; clone size: .; J gene: TRBJ2-1; D gene: .; CDR3 DNA: .; CDR3 protein: CASSFYICSAGSGNTYNEQFF
V gene: TRBV14; clone size: .; J gene: TRBJ2-3; D gene: .; CDR3 DNA: TGTGCCAGCAGCCAAGGGACTCTAGATACGCAGTATTTT; CDR3 protein: CASSQGTLDTQYF
V gene: TRBV6-1; clone size: .; J gene: TRBJ2-3; D gene: .; CDR3 DNA: TGTGCCAGCAGTGAAGTGGCGGGGAGCACAGATACGCAGTATTTT; CDR3 protein: CASSEVAGSTDTQYF
V gene: TRBV18; clone size: few; J gene: TRBJ1-2; D gene: TRBD1; CDR3 DNA: TGTGCCAGCTCAGAGACAGGGGCCTATGGCTACACCTTC; CDR3 protein: CASSETGAYGYTF
V gene: TRBV6-2/TRBV6-3; clone size: once; J gene: TRBJ2-7; D gene: .; CDR3 DNA: TGTGCCAGCAAGCCGGGCGGAAGCTCCTACGAGCAGTACTTC; CDR3 protein: CASKPGGSSYEQYF
V gene: TRBV29-1; clone size: .; J gene: TRBJ1-5; D gene: TRBD1; CDR3 DNA: TGCAGCGTTACCGGGACAGGGGTTGAGCCCCAGCATTTT; CDR3 protein: CSVTGTGVEPQHF
V gene: TRBV2; clone size: .; J gene: TRBJ1-1; D gene: .; CDR3 DNA: TGTGCCAGCAAGTATACGTCAGCCTACACTGAAGCTTTCTTT; CDR3 protein: CASKYTSAYTEAFF
V gene: TRBV29-1; clone size: .; J gene: TRBJ2-5; D gene: .; CDR3 DNA: TGCAGCGTTTCCGGGGGGCCCCAAGAGACCCAGTACTTC; CDR3 protein: CSVSGGPQETQYF
V gene: TRBV20-1; clone size: many; J gene: TRBJ1-1; D gene: TRBD1; CDR3 DNA: TGCAGTGCCCTACCCGGGACAGGGGTCACTGAAGCTTTCTTT; CDR3 protein: CSALPGTGVTEAFF
V gene: TRBV3-1; clone size: .; J gene: TRBJ2-3; D gene: TRBD2; CDR3 DNA: TGTGCCAGCAGTCCTCCCGGGACTATCACAGATACGCAGTATTTT; CDR3 protein: CASSPPGTITDTQYF
V gene: TRBV20-1; clone size: .; J gene: TRBJ1-2; D gene: .; CDR3 DNA: TGCAGTGCTAGTCGGCAGCAAACCTATGGCTACACCTTC; CDR3 protein: CSASRQQTYGYTF
V gene: TRBV20-1; clone size: .; J gene: TRBJ2-4; D gene: .; CDR3 DNA: TGCAGCTGGGGGTCCAAAAACATTCAGTACTTC; CDR3 protein: CSWGSKNIQYF
V gene: TRBV2; clone size: .; J gene: TRBJ2-1; D gene: .; CDR3 DNA: TGTGCCAGCAGCCGGACCCTCTCCTACAATGAGCAGTTCTTC; CDR3 protein: CASSRTLSYNEQFF
V gene: TRBV20-1; clone size: few; J gene: TRBJ2-7; D gene: .; CDR3 DNA: TGCAGTGCTAGACAACAGACCTACGAGCAGTACTTC; CDR3 protein: CSARQQTYEQYF
V gene: TRBV20-1; clone size: .; J gene: TRBJ2-3; D gene: TRBD2; CDR3 DNA: TGCAGTGCTAGAGATCCTAGCGGGAGGGCCGGTACAGATACGCAGTATTTT; CDR3 protein: CSARDPSGRAGTDTQYF
V gene: TRBV20-1; clone size: .; J gene: TRBJ1-3; D gene: .; CDR3 DNA: TGCAGTGCTAGAGATTCGACAGTACCTTCTGGAAACACCATATATTTT; CDR3 protein: CSARDSTVPSGNTIYF
V gene: TRBV6-2/TRBV6-3; clone size: few; J gene: TRBJ2-5; D gene: .; CDR3 DNA: TGTGCCAGCAGAGACAGGTTAGAGACCCAGTACTTC; CDR3 protein: CASRDRLETQYF
V gene: TRBV30; clone size: .; J gene: TRBJ1-3; D gene: .; CDR3 DNA: TGTGCCTGGAGTGGGGGGTCTGGAAACACCATATATTTT; CDR3 protein: CAWSGGSGNTIYF
V gene: TRBV6-5; clone size: few; J gene: TRBJ2-2; D gene: .; CDR3 DNA: TGTGCCAGCAGGATACGGCCCCAGAACCCGGACACCGGGGAGCTGTTTTTT; CDR3 protein: CASRIRPQNPDTGELFF
V gene: TRBV20-1; clone size: .; J gene: TRBJ2-1; D gene: .; CDR3 DNA: TGCAGTGCTAACAGGGCCGTCTCCTACAATGAGCAGTTCTTC; CDR3 protein: CSANRAVSYNEQFF
V gene: TRBV14; clone size: .; J gene: TRBJ2-3; D gene: .; CDR3 DNA: TGTGCCAGCAGCCGGGGTCAGGGAAGCACAGATACGCAGTATTTT; CDR3 protein: CASSRGQGSTDTQYF
V gene: TRBV7-9; clone size: many; J gene: TRBJ2-3; D gene: .; CDR3 DNA: TGTGCCAGCAGCTTTTACACAGATACGCAGTATTTT; CDR3 protein: CASSFYTDTQYF
V gene: TRBV2; clone size: .; J gene: TRBJ2-6; D gene: .; CDR3 DNA: TGTGCCAGCAGTGCACCTCCTAGCTCTGGGGCCAACGTCCTGACTTTC; CDR3 protein: CASSAPPSSGANVLTF
V gene: TRBV29-1; clone size: .; J gene: TRBJ2-3; D gene: .; CDR3 DNA: TGCAGCGCCCCTCTGACTAGGGGGGGAGCAGATACGCAGTATTTT; CDR3 protein: CSAPLTRGGADTQYF
V gene: TRBV6-2/TRBV6-3; clone size: .; J gene: TRBJ2-1; D gene: TRBD2; CDR3 DNA: TGTGCCAGCATAGCGGGAGGGCCTCGATACAATGAGCAGTTCTTC; CDR3 protein: CASIAGGPRYNEQFF
V gene: TRBV3-1; clone size: few; J gene: TRBJ1-3; D gene: .; CDR3 DNA: TGTGCCAGCAGCCAACCCCGGGTTTTTGGAAACACCATATATTTT; CDR3 protein: CASSQPRVFGNTIYF
V gene: TRBV5-1; clone size: .; J gene: TRBJ1-1; D gene: .; CDR3 DNA: TGCGCCAGCAGCTTGGATGTTGACGGTGAAGCTTTCTTT; CDR3 protein: CASSLDVDGEAFF
V gene: TRBV7-2; clone size: .; J gene: TRBJ1-3; D gene: .; CDR3 DNA: TGTGCCAGCAGCTTATTGTCCGAGGGGGCCATATATTTT; CDR3 protein: CASSLLSEGAIYF
V gene: TRBV20-1; clone size: .; J gene: TRBJ2-2; D gene: .; CDR3 DNA: TGCAGTGCAGGGCGGAGGGGACTGATCACCGGGGAGCTGTTTTTT; CDR3 protein: CSAGRRGLITGELFF
V gene: TRBV20-1; clone size: .; J gene: TRBJ1-3; D gene: TRBD1; CDR3 DNA: TGCAGTGCTACCAGACAGGGTGCAAACACCATATATTTT; CDR3 protein: CSATRQGANTIYF
V gene: TRBV5-1; clone size: many; J gene: TRBJ1-4; D gene: .; CDR3 DNA: TGCGCCAGCAGCTTCGGACAGACTAATGAAAAACTGTTTTTT; CDR3 protein: CASSFGQTNEKLFF
V gene: TRBV4-1; clone size: .; J gene: TRBJ2-5; D gene: .; CDR3 DNA: TGCGCCAGCAGCCAAGATCCTCTACTAGAAGGGACCCAGTACTTC; CDR3 protein: CASSQDPLLEGTQYF
V gene: TRBV6-5; clone size: many; J gene: TRBJ1-1; D gene: TRBD1; CDR3 DNA: TGTGCCAGCACGGACAGGGTAGAAACTGAAGCTTTCTTT; CDR3 protein: CASTDRVETEAFF
V gene: TRBV18; clone size: .; J gene: TRBJ1-1; D gene: .; CDR3 DNA: TGTGCCAGCTCACCTGTAACGGCCATGAACACTGAAGCTTTCTTT; CDR3 protein: CASSPVTAMNTEAFF
V gene: TRBV29-1; clone size: .; J gene: TRBJ2-2; D gene: .; CDR3 DNA: TGCAGCGTTGCGGACTTGAACACCGGGGAGCTGTTTTTT; CDR3 protein: CSVADLNTGELFF
V gene: TRBV7-6; clone size: .; J gene: TRBJ1-1; D gene: .; CDR3 DNA: TGTGCCAGCAGCTTCACCGGACATACGGCTTTCTTT; CDR3 protein: CASSFTGHTAFF
V gene: TRBV19; clone size: .; J gene: TRBJ2-7; D gene: .; CDR3 DNA: TGTGCCAGTAGTACTCAGCACTGGGACGAGCAGTACTTC; CDR3 protein: CASSTQHWDEQYF
V gene: TRBV12-3/TRBV12-4; clone size: few; J gene: TRBJ2-2; D gene: .; CDR3 DNA: TGTGCCAGCAGTTTACAGGGAACCGGGGAGCTGTTTTTT; CDR3 protein: CASSLQGTGELFF
V gene: TRBV2; clone size: .; J gene: TRBJ2-7; D gene: TRBD1; CDR3 DNA: TGTGCCAGCAGTACCGACAGGGTTGTCCCCTTC; CDR3 protein: CASSTDRVVPF
V gene: TRBV6-5; clone size: .; J gene: TRBJ2-2; D gene: TRBD1; CDR3 DNA: TGTGCCAGCAGTCGCGACCCGGGACAGGGGTATGCCGGGGAGCTGTTTTTT; CDR3 protein: CASSRDPGQGYAGELFF
V gene: TRBV18; clone size: .; J gene: TRBJ2-3; D gene: TRBD1; CDR3 DNA: TGTGCCAGCTCACGCCGGGACAGGGGGTTTTCAGATACGCAGTATTTT; CDR3 protein: CASSRRDRGFSDTQYF
V gene: TRBV10-3; clone size: many; J gene: TRBJ1-1; D gene: .; CDR3 DNA: TGTGCCATCAGCTTACAGGGCTCTGAAGCTTTCTTT; CDR3 protein: CAISLQGSEAFF
V gene: TRBV2; clone size: .; J gene: TRBJ2-1; D gene: .; CDR3 DNA: TGTGCCAGCAGTACGGGCTACTACAATGAGCAGTTCTTC; CDR3 protein: CASSTGYYNEQFF
V gene: TRBV4-3; clone size: .; J gene: TRBJ2-1; D gene: .; CDR3 DNA: TGCGCCAGCAGCCAAGATTTCCAGGGGTACAATGAGCAGTTCTTC; CDR3 protein: CASSQDFQGYNEQFF
V gene: TRBV29-1; clone size: .; J gene: TRBJ1-2; D gene: .; CDR3 DNA: TGCAGCGTTGAAGGCGTTACCTATGGCTACACCTTC; CDR3 protein: CSVEGVTYGYTF
V gene: TRBV28; clone size: .; J gene: TRBJ2-5; D gene: .; CDR3 DNA: TGTGCCAGCAGCCCCACAGAAAGCGGTAGAGAAGAGACCCAGTACTTC; CDR3 protein: CASSPTESGREETQYF
V gene: TRBV12-3/TRBV12-4; clone size: .; J gene: TRBJ2-1; D gene: TRBD2; CDR3 DNA: TGTGCCAGCAGTTTAGGGAACATAGCGGGGACGCAGTTCTTC; CDR3 protein: CASSLGNIAGTQFF